The 26 T cell receptor beta chains below come from one sample, sequenced in a study of shared clonotypes between healthy human individuals. Generated by immunoSEQ multiplex PCR, the TCRdb table keeps only in-frame clones and is missing some. The table includes about 500,000 clones, about 74% detected once. Source material: PBMCs. The receptors were sampled from a woman in her thirties or forties in good health. Some clones in this sample may be carry-over from other donors' samples.

The chain joins TRBV2 to TRBJ2-7; the match to TRBD2 covers 8 bases. V shed 6 bases, J shed 0 bases, and the junction held 7 bases outside the gene matches. The CDR3 consists of 15 residues. Germline V gives CDR1 SNHLY, CDR2 FYNNEI. CDR3 nucleotides: TGTGCCAGCAGCTCAGAGCGGGAGAGCTCCTACGAGCAGTACTTC. Translation gives CASSSERESSYEQYF.

Concerning this clone: This specimen includes other DNA sequences encoding the same CDR3. V and J are TRBV28 and TRBJ1-3; no clear D gene. The V gene's germline CDR1 is MDHEN and CDR2 SYDVKM. CDR3 length equals 12 residues. Trimming pared 8 bases from V and 1 base from J, leaving 6 bases between. CDR3 loop: CASRTSGNTIYF. The DNA of the CDR3 is TGTGCCAGCCGCACTTCTGGAAACACCATATATTTT. Variable domain in full (rest from reference TRBV28 and TRBJ1-3): DVKVTQSSRYLVKRTGEKVFLECVQDMDHENMFWYRQDPGLGLRLIYFSYDVKMKEKGDIPEGYSVSREKKERFSLILESASTNQTSMYLCASRTSGNTIYFGEGSWLTVV.

Notes on this clone: Other nucleotide sequences in the sample specify the same CDR3. V usage is TRBV18 and J usage is TRBJ1-5; D is uncertain. CDR1 KGHSH and CDR2 LQKENI come from the germline V gene. The CDR3 is 13 amino acids. V was pared by 4 bases and J by 0 bases, with 4 bases between. The CDR3 is CASSQVSNQPQHF. The CDR3 DNA follows: TGTGCCAGCTCACAGGTTAGCAATCAGCCCCAGCATTTT.

This clone was detected many times. This sequence joins TRBV27 and TRBJ1-4; D may be TRBD1 (5 bases). The CDR3 is made up of 21 amino acids. Per the germline V gene, CDR1 is MNHEY and CDR2 is SMNVEV (reference sequence). V was pared by 6 bases and J by 1 base, with 30 bases between. CDR3 DNA: TGTGCCAGCAGCCCGGGCATTCATCGAGGGCTCAAAAGGGGAACTAATGAAAAACTGTTTTTT. Amino acid sequence: CASSPGIHRGLKRGTNEKLFF.

This rearrangement joins TRBV7-3 to TRBJ2-7; D not resolved. The CDR3 extends over 17 amino acids. V lost 0 bases and J 2 bases, leaving 17 bases between the germline ends. CDR1 is SGHTA and CDR2 is FQGTGA in the germline V gene. Written as DNA, the CDR3 is TGTGCCAGCAGCTTAACTGAGCCCAGATCGATACCCTACGAGCAGTACTTC. It is translated as CASSLTEPRSIPYEQYF.

This chain joins TRBV4-2 and TRBJ1-2; 7 nucleotides match TRBD1. V was clipped by 6 bases and J by 4 bases; unmatched bases: 2. Germline CDR1 is LGHNA and CDR2 is YNFKEQ. This CDR3 region has 12 residues. For the CDR3, the DNA is TGTGCCAGCAGGCAGGGGGTCTATGGCTACACCTTC. It specifies CASRQGVYGYTF.

The V call is TRBV15, the J call TRBJ2-3, with 10 bases aligning to TRBD2. Trimming at V came to 1 base and at J to 4 bases, leaving 5 bases not matched to a gene. Germline CDR1 LNHNV, CDR2 YYDKDF (reference sequence). The CDR3 consists of 16 residues. The chain's CDR3 is CATSRGGLAGADTQYF. CDR3 coding DNA: TGTGCCACCAGCAGAGGAGGGCTAGCGGGAGCAGATACGCAGTATTTT.

The V gene is TRBV5-4, the J gene TRBJ2-2, with TRBD1 as a possible D gene (6 bases). CDR3 length: 15 residues. CDR1 and CDR2 from the germline V gene are SGHNT and YYREEE (reference sequence). V was clipped by 4 bases and J by 5 bases, with 15 bases between them. CDR3 amino acids: CASSPTGSGTGELFF. The CDR3 region has the DNA TGTGCCAGCAGCCCGACAGGCTCCGGGACCGGGGAGCTGTTTTTT.

This clone appeared a single time. J is TRBJ2-1 and V is TRBV4-1; D is undetermined. Germline V gene sequence: CDR1 MGHRA, CDR2 YSYEKL. There are 12 residues in the CDR3. Trimming took 1 base from V and 5 from J, leaving 3 bases between them. The CDR3 sequence: CASSQVNNEQFF. For the CDR3, the DNA is TGCGCCAGCAGCCAAGTGAACAATGAGCAGTTCTTC.

Comment on this clone: Other DNA sequences of this sample code for an identical CDR3. The chain recombines TRBV27 with TRBJ1-1; D gene uncertain. V lost 5 bases to trimming and J lost 8 bases, with 15 bases between them. Germline-derived CDR1 and CDR2 are MNHEY and SMNVEV (reference sequence). This CDR3 region has 13 residues. The CDR3 DNA reads TGTGCCAGCAGTCTAACGCGGGGTACAGAAGCTTTCTTT. Translated: CASSLTRGTEAFF.

The chain carries TRBV7-9 and TRBJ2-5; D call uncertain. V shed 1 base and J shed 4 bases, with 7 bases lying between them. In germline, CDR1 is SEHNR, CDR2 FQNEAQ (reference sequence). This CDR3 has 13 residues. The CDR3 spells CASSLGLSETQYF. CDR3 bases: TGTGCCAGCAGCTTAGGGTTATCAGAGACCCAGTACTTC.

The CDR3 loop reads CASSSADVGDEKLFF. CDR3 DNA: TGTGCCAGCAGCTCTGCGGACGTGGGGGATGAAAAACTGTTTTTT. The genes are TRBV7-9 and TRBJ1-4; tentative D call: TRBD1 (5 bases). Per germline, CDR1 SEHNR and CDR2 FQNEAQ (reference sequence). The V gene lost 4 bases and the J gene lost 6 bases, with 15 bases spanning the gap. This CDR3 is built from 15 residues.

CDR3 bases: TGTGCCAGCAGTTTGCGGGGTGAAGCTTTCTTT. Translating gives CASSLRGEAFF. The rearrangement links TRBV28 to TRBJ1-1; no clear D gene. The CDR3 totals 11 residues. Germline-derived CDR1 and CDR2 are MDHEN and SYDVKM. The V gene lost 3 bases and the J gene lost 7 bases, with 6 bases spanning the gap.

This chain links TRBV5-1 with TRBJ2-3; D perhaps matches TRBD2 (5 bases). Germline V lookup: CDR1 SGHRS, CDR2 YFSETQ. There are 13 residues in the CDR3. The V and J ends lost 4 bases and 6 bases respectively, with 12 bases between them. For the CDR3, the DNA is TGCGCCAGCAGCCCTTCGACGGGGGATACGCAGTATTTT. This gives the protein CASSPSTGDTQYF.

The chain uses TRBV5-1 and TRBJ2-7; D ambiguous. V lost 4 bases and J 6 bases, leaving 11 bases between the germline ends. In germline, CDR1 is SGHRS, CDR2 YFSETQ. CDR3 length: 12 amino acids. This chain's CDR3 is CASSIVGGEQYF. The CDR3 bases are TGCGCCAGCAGCATCGTTGGTGGCGAGCAGTACTTC.

The chain recombines TRBV19 with TRBJ2-5; 8 bases are shared with TRBD1. The J call may be incorrect, as the DNA end agrees better with TRBJ2-7. Per the germline V gene, CDR1 is LNHDA and CDR2 is SQIVND (reference sequence). This CDR3 contains 11 residues. The CDR3 DNA reads as TGTGCCAGTGGACAGGGTTACGAGCAGTACTTC. Its translation is CASGQGYEQYF.

V and J are TRBV28 and TRBJ2-7; 10 bases map to TRBD2. V dropped 8 bases and J dropped 8; count of bases not matched to a gene: 6. The CDR3 extends over 12 amino acids. The germline gives CDR1 MDHEN, CDR2 SYDVKM. The CDR3 DNA is TGTGCCAGCGGTCTAGCGGGAGAAAAGCAGTACTTC. Translation: CASGLAGEKQYF.

The chain recombines TRBV7-3 with TRBJ2-1, with 10 nucleotides matching TRBD2. CDR1 SGHTA and CDR2 FQGTGA come from the germline V gene. The CDR3 has 14 amino acids. The J segment lost 8 bases and the V segment lost 3 bases, leaving 4 bases of the junction unmatched. This CDR3 reads CASSFASGSDEQFF. Here the CDR3 DNA reads TGTGCCAGCAGCTTCGCTAGCGGGAGCGATGAGCAGTTCTTC.

The chain employs TRBV27 and TRBJ2-2, with D unclear. The length of the CDR3 is 13 residues. The germline V gene encodes CDR1 MNHEY and CDR2 SMNVEV (reference sequence). The V end was cut by 5 bases, the J end by 1 base, with 5 bases between. This chain's CDR3 is CASSPQNTGELFF. CDR3 nucleotide sequence: TGTGCCAGCAGTCCTCAGAACACCGGGGAGCTGTTTTTT.

This rearrangement joins TRBV23-1 to TRBJ2-1; D is possibly TRBD1 (6 bases). TRBV23-1 carries the ORF label, with uncertain function. The germline V and J ends were trimmed by 4 bases and 3 bases, with 13 bases remaining between them. The CDR3 is 15 amino acids. CDR3 coding DNA: TGCGCCAGCAGTCGCCGGGACACCAACTACAATGAGCAGTTCTTC. It specifies CASSRRDTNYNEQFF.

The chain couples TRBV18 to TRBJ1-5; TRBD1 matches 8 bases. Germline CDR1 is KGHSH and CDR2 is LQKENI. J lost 0 bases, V lost 2 bases, and 12 bases had no gene match. The CDR3 spans 19 residues. The CDR3 loop reads CASSPRAGGPFDSNQPQHF. The CDR3 DNA follows: TGTGCCAGCTCACCAAGGGCAGGGGGCCCGTTTGATAGCAATCAGCCCCAGCATTTT.

V gene TRBV5-1 combines with J gene TRBJ1-1; a weak D match, TRBD1 (5 bases). Germline assignment: CDR1 SGHRS and CDR2 YFSETQ. CDR3 length equals 18 residues. Trimming pared 1 base from V and 0 bases from J, leaving 19 bases between. The chain's CDR3 is CASSLIPGGGGMNTEAFF. In DNA, the CDR3 is TGCGCCAGCAGCTTGATCCCCGGGGGGGGAGGAATGAACACTGAAGCTTTCTTT.

Written as DNA, the CDR3 is TGTGCCAGTAGTATGGACAGGGGACAAGAGACCCAGTACTTC. Encoded protein: CASSMDRGQETQYF. This chain uses TRBV19 with TRBJ2-5; 9 bases are shared with TRBD1. The length of the CDR3 is 14 residues. Per the germline V gene, CDR1 is LNHDA and CDR2 is SQIVND (reference sequence). The V segment lost 3 bases and the J segment 2 bases; nucleotides outside the gene matches: 1.

Comments on this clone: One end of the junction does not line up with germline, which may come from a read error. The chain links TRBV7-9 to TRBJ2-3; D is uncertain. The length of the CDR3 is 15 residues. Germline V gives CDR1 SEHNR, CDR2 FQNEAQ (reference sequence). The CDR3 spells CASRLVIGGTDTQYF. CDR3 bases: TGTGCCAGCAGATTAGTTATAGGTGGGACAGATACGCAGTATTTT.

The CDR3 coding sequence is TGTGCCAGTAGCCCCGAGACAGGGGGACAAGAGACCCAGTACTTC. It yields the protein CASSPETGGQETQYF. J is TRBJ2-5 and V is TRBV19, with 9 bases lining up with TRBD1. The CDR3 sequence is 15 residues long. The V and J ends lost 6 bases and 2 bases, in that order; junction bases with no gene match: 7. The germline gives CDR1 LNHDA, CDR2 SQIVND (reference sequence). The full variable domain, its missing parts supplied by reference TRBV19 and TRBJ2-5, is DGGITQSPKYLFRKEGQNVTLSCEQNLNHDAMYWYRQDPGQGLRLIYYSQIVNDFQKGDIAEGYSVSREKKESFPLTVTSAQKNPTAFYLCASSPETGGQETQYFGPGTRLLVL.

CDR3 sequence (DNA): TGTGCCAGCAGCGAGCGGGACAGGGCTGCGGGGGCCAACGTCCTGACTTTC. Encoded protein: CASSERDRAAGANVLTF. The chain joins TRBV9 to TRBJ2-6; the match to TRBD1 covers 9 bases. V was clipped by 3 bases and J by 4 bases; unmatched bases: 8. This CDR3 has 17 residues. Germline V lookup: CDR1 SGDLS, CDR2 YYNGEE. Drawing the rest from reference TRBV9 and TRBJ2-6, the complete variable domain is DSGVTQTPKHLITATGQRVTLRCSPRSGDLSVYWYQQSLDQGLQFLIQYYNGEERAKGNILERFSAQQFPDLHSELNLSSLELGDSALYFCASSERDRAAGANVLTFGAGSRLTVL.